The next 14 T cell receptor beta chains were all read from a single sample in a study of immune heterogeneity within non-small cell lung tumors. TCR beta CDR3 was amplified by multiplex PCR, first round nine to ten cycles, 32 V and 13 J primers. TCRdb re-analysed the multiplex PCR reads in MiXCR, keeping a single row per CDR3 protein. This sample yields about 11,000 distinct CDR3 sequences, of which more than 25% are seen a single time; approximately 8.7% belongs to the top ten. Genomic DNA from bulk tumor acted as the template, and about 600 ng was loaded per sample. Several biopsies were collected from each primary tumor during surgery. They were spaced as far apart as possible within the tumor mass. Curative surgery was performed on patients who had untreated, newly diagnosed non-small cell lung cancer. The specimen sequenced was lung tumor tissue. The receptors were gathered from a woman aged 60-75 years with non-small cell lung cancer.

In regard to this clonotype: A clone one base away is much larger, so this may be a read error. The chain uses TRBV27 and TRBJ2-6; no reliable D call. The CDR3 totals 15 residues. Germline V gives CDR1 MNHEY, CDR2 SMNVEV (reference sequence). V was shortened by 7 bases and J by 0 bases, with 10 bases between the two germline ends. This CDR3 is CASTCKFSGANVLTF. The CDR3 DNA follows: TGTGCCAGCACCTGCAAATTCTCTGGGGCCAACGTCCTGACTTTC.

A note on this clonotype: This sequence may be a read error, since a much larger clone differs from it by one base. The chain links TRBV12-3 or TRBV12-4 to TRBJ2-7, with D uncertain. This CDR3 contains 11 residues. Trimming cost V 10 bases and J 1 base, with 8 bases left between them. CDR3 nucleotide sequence: TGTGCCAACAGCCTATCCTACGAGCAGTACTTC. Translated, it gives CANSLSYEQYF.

The sample holds a few counts of this clonotype. The V and J genes are TRBV10-3 and TRBJ1-6; 12 nucleotides line up with TRBD1. V was clipped by 10 bases and J by 8 bases; unmatched bases: 3. In germline, CDR1 is ENHRY, CDR2 SYGVKD. This CDR3 has 13 amino acids. The CDR3 DNA reads as TGTGCCACAGGGACAGGGGGCGATTCACCCCTCCACTTT. As protein: CATGTGGDSPLHF.

About this clonotype: A much larger clonotype is one base distant, so this may be a read error. This rearrangement joins TRBV14 to TRBJ2-7; no reliable D call. This CDR3 spans 14 amino acids. Germline V CDR1 and CDR2: SGHDN, FVKESK. The CDR3 spells CASSQEIETYEHYF. The CDR3 nucleotides read TGTGCCAGCAGCCAAGAGATCGAAACCTACGAGCACTACTTC.

Remarks on this clonotype: Here the CDR3 omits its conserved ending phenylalanine or tryptophan, so a read error is the likely source. The chain has TRBV28 and TRBJ2-7, with 9 bases that match TRBD1. This CDR3 region has 13 residues. The germline V gene encodes CDR1 MDHEN and CDR2 SYDVKM. This chain's CDR3 is CANSSGTGNEQYS. The CDR3 region has the DNA TGTGCCAACAGTTCCGGGACAGGGAACGAGCAGTACTCC.

This clonotype was detected many times. V is TRBV27 and J is TRBJ2-3, with D hard to call. The CDR3 runs 17 residues. V lost 4 bases, J lost 1 base, and 18 bases lay in between. CDR1 is MNHEY, CDR2 SMNVEV, per germline (reference sequence). DNA of the CDR3: TGTGCCAGCAGTTACACTTCCAACCCCCCGGGCACAGATACGCAGTATTTT. Residues: CASSYTSNPPGTDTQYF.

This clonotype is termed medium-sized (0.01 to 0.1%). The chain joins TRBV6-2 or TRBV6-3 to TRBJ2-7; maybe TRBD1 (6 bases). This CDR3 has 20 amino acids. V was cut by 2 bases and J by 0 bases, with 26 bases left in between. The germline gives CDR1 MNHEY, CDR2 SVGEGT. This CDR3 is CASSYVEPAPRDTDSYEQYF. The CDR3 DNA follows: TGTGCCAGCAGTTACGTGGAACCCGCCCCCCGGGACACCGACTCCTACGAGCAGTACTTC.

Only a few counts were recorded for this clonotype. CDR3 in DNA: TGTGCCATCAGAATGGGGGTAAATTCACCCCTCCACTTT. It yields the protein CAIRMGVNSPLHF. The chain employs TRBV10-3 and TRBJ1-6, with a possible D match to TRBD1 (5 bases). The CDR3 is made up of 13 amino acids. Deletions cut 6 bases from V and 7 bases from J, with 10 bases between. Germline CDR1 reads ENHRY; CDR2 reads SYGVKD.

This chain's CDR3 is CASSLLGTGGFDEQFF. The CDR3 DNA follows: TGTGCCAGCAGCTTACTCGGGACAGGGGGGTTCGATGAGCAGTTCTTC. The chain uses TRBV7-9 and TRBJ2-1; TRBD1 agrees at 11 bases. Unmatched junction bases numbered 8, after V lost 2 bases and J lost 8 bases. Germline V gives CDR1 SEHNR, CDR2 FQNEAQ (reference sequence). The CDR3 covers 16 residues.

This clonotype was seen only a few times. A much larger clonotype is one base distant, so this may be a read error. This chain connects TRBV4-3 to TRBJ1-1; D is possibly TRBD1 (5 bases). The ends were cut back, 7 bases at V and 1 base at J, with 13 bases in the middle. The germline gives CDR1 LGHNA, CDR2 YSLEER. The CDR3 totals 14 residues. CDR3 region: CASIQGGANTEAFF. CDR3 coding DNA: TGCGCCAGCATCCAGGGAGGGGCGAACACTGAAGCTTTCTTT.

The genes are TRBV5-4 and TRBJ2-2, with 7 bases identical to TRBD1. The germline CDR1 and CDR2 sequences are SGHNT and YYREEE (reference sequence). The CDR3 loop spans 15 amino acids. V trimming: 1 base; J trimming: 6 bases; junction bases outside the gene matches: 6. DNA of the CDR3: TGTGCCAGCAGCTTGACACAGGGGACCCCCGGGGAGCTGTTTTTT. It encodes CASSLTQGTPGELFF.

This clonotype turned up a few times. One end of the junction does not line up with germline, which may come from a read error. This chain connects TRBV18 to TRBJ2-1, with 7 bases aligning to TRBD1. CDR1 is KGHSH and CDR2 is LQKENI in the germline V gene. The CDR3 extends over 14 amino acids. CDR3 bases: TGTGCCAGCTCACCAGGGACAGCGTACAATGAGCAGTCCTTC. Encoded protein: CASSPGTAYNEQSF.

CDR3 sequence reads: CASSYRRGLSSGANVLTF. The CDR3 DNA reads TGTGCCAGCAGTTATCGCCGGGGCCTTAGCTCTGGGGCCAACGTCCTGACTTTC. The genes are TRBV6-2 or TRBV6-3 and TRBJ2-6; perhaps D is TRBD1 or TRBD2 (5 bases each). CDR1 is MNHEY and CDR2 is SVGEGT in the germline V gene. This CDR3 comprises 18 residues. Deletions cut 3 bases from V and 0 bases from J, with 15 bases between.

This clonotype is judged medium-sized. The chain employs TRBV3-1 and TRBJ2-2; the D call may be TRBD1 or TRBD2 (5 bases each). With 11 bases removed from V and 2 bases from J, the gap between germline ends came to 12 bases. The CDR3 spans 13 residues. Germline V lookup: CDR1 LGHDT, CDR2 YNNKEL (reference sequence). The CDR3, as DNA: TGTGCCGGCCGGGACCAAAACACCGGGGAGCTGTTTTTT. Protein product: CAGRDQNTGELFF.